This is a list of T cell receptor beta chains from one sample in a study of neurological immune-mediated disorders. TCRdb recomputed calls from the 5' RACE reads with MiXCR, one row per CDR3 protein. The table records some 66,000 distinct CDR3 sequences, less than 5.5% of them present only once. The material sequenced was PBMCs. These receptors were taken from a man aged 25 to 45 with multiple sclerosis. The CDR3 runs from the conserved cysteine through the conserved F or W. The D gene is left open where the match is weak. The size field is filled for only some rows; it gives once, few, many or a size class.

d_gene: NA
v_gene: TRBV5-1
abundance: medium-sized
j_gene: TRBJ2-3
CDR3aa: CASSFWGRDTQYF
CDR3nt: TGCGCCAGCAGCTTTTGGGGCCGGGATACGCAGTATTTT

d_gene: NA
v_gene: TRBV4-1
abundance: many
j_gene: TRBJ1-2
CDR3aa: CASSQGEGNYGYTF
CDR3nt: TGCGCCAGCAGCCAAGGGGAGGGTAACTATGGCTACACCTTC

d_gene: TRBD2
v_gene: TRBV10-3
abundance: many
j_gene: TRBJ2-1
CDR3aa: CAISREQIAGGRSNEQFF
CDR3nt: TGTGCCATCAGTCGAGAACAGATAGCGGGGGGGCGGTCGAATGAGCAGTTCTTC

d_gene: NA
v_gene: TRBV7-8
abundance: few
j_gene: TRBJ1-1
CDR3aa: CASSLGRTADEAFF
CDR3nt: TGTGCCAGCAGCTTAGGTCGGACAGCCGATGAAGCTTTCTTT

d_gene: NA
v_gene: TRBV29-1
abundance: NA
j_gene: TRBJ1-1
CDR3aa: CSVELLYRAANTEAFF
CDR3nt: TGCAGCGTTGAACTCTTATACAGGGCGGCGAACACTGAAGCTTTCTTT

d_gene: TRBD1
v_gene: TRBV4-1
abundance: many
j_gene: TRBJ2-1
CDR3aa: CASSQVGGQGDGEQFF
CDR3nt: TGCGCCAGCAGCCAAGTAGGGGGACAGGGCGATGGGGAGCAGTTCTTC

d_gene: NA
v_gene: TRBV20-1
abundance: few
j_gene: TRBJ2-2
CDR3aa: CSAGEGVTGELFF
CDR3nt: TGCAGTGCCGGTGAAGGGGTCACCGGGGAGCTGTTTTTT

d_gene: TRBD2
v_gene: TRBV4-2
abundance: many
j_gene: TRBJ2-3
CDR3aa: CASSQDYPGLVADTQYF
CDR3nt: TGTGCCAGCAGCCAAGATTACCCGGGACTAGTAGCAGATACGCAGTATTTT

d_gene: NA
v_gene: TRBV4-1
abundance: many
j_gene: TRBJ2-1
CDR3aa: CASSRGTTEQFF
CDR3nt: TGCGCCAGCAGCCGGGGGACAACGGAGCAGTTCTTC

d_gene: NA
v_gene: TRBV20-1
abundance: many
j_gene: TRBJ1-5
CDR3aa: CSARGRVNQPQHF
CDR3nt: TGCAGTGCTAGAGGCAGGGTCAATCAGCCCCAGCATTTT

d_gene: TRBD1
v_gene: TRBV5-1
abundance: many
j_gene: TRBJ1-1
CDR3aa: CASSLEGTGVTEAFF
CDR3nt: TGCGCCAGCAGCTTGGAAGGGACAGGGGTCACTGAAGCTTTCTTT

d_gene: NA
v_gene: TRBV6-2/TRBV6-3
abundance: many
j_gene: TRBJ1-5
CDR3aa: CASRGDLNNQPQHF
CDR3nt: TGTGCCAGCCGGGGGGATTTAAACAATCAGCCCCAGCATTTT

d_gene: NA
v_gene: TRBV6-2/TRBV6-3
abundance: many
j_gene: TRBJ1-4
CDR3aa: CASSTSATNEKLFF
CDR3nt: TGTGCCAGCAGTACGTCTGCAACTAATGAAAAACTGTTTTTT

d_gene: TRBD1
v_gene: TRBV5-1
abundance: many
j_gene: TRBJ2-2
CDR3aa: CASSLAGQVPGELFF
CDR3nt: TGCGCCAGCAGCTTGGCTGGACAGGTCCCCGGGGAGCTGTTTTTT

d_gene: TRBD1
v_gene: TRBV7-3
abundance: few
j_gene: TRBJ2-5
CDR3aa: CASSFRQGPKLQETQYF
CDR3nt: TGTGCCAGCAGCTTTAGACAGGGGCCAAAATTACAAGAGACCCAGTACTTC

d_gene: NA
v_gene: TRBV3-1
abundance: many
j_gene: TRBJ1-1
CDR3aa: CASSPTGSEAFF
CDR3nt: TGTGCCAGCAGCCCCACCGGCAGTGAAGCTTTCTTT

d_gene: NA
v_gene: TRBV6-5
abundance: few
j_gene: TRBJ1-6
CDR3aa: CASRGNSPLNF
CDR3nt: TGTGCCAGCAGAGGGAATTCACCCCTCAACTTT

d_gene: NA
v_gene: TRBV10-2
abundance: few
j_gene: TRBJ1-2
CDR3aa: CASSESKPLYGYTF
CDR3nt: TGCGCCAGCAGTGAGTCGAAACCTCTATATGGCTACACCTTC

d_gene: NA
v_gene: TRBV20-1
abundance: many
j_gene: TRBJ1-1
CDR3aa: CSARFRDRLNTEAFF
CDR3nt: TGCAGTGCTAGATTCAGAGACAGGCTGAACACTGAAGCTTTCTTT

d_gene: NA
v_gene: TRBV7-8
abundance: NA
j_gene: TRBJ2-1
CDR3aa: CASSLARGVQFF
CDR3nt: TGTGCCAGCAGCTTAGCCAGGGGGGTGCAGTTCTTC

d_gene: NA
v_gene: TRBV20-1
abundance: many
j_gene: TRBJ1-1
CDR3aa: CSAPLQEGMNTEAFF
CDR3nt: TGCAGTGCTCCCCTTCAAGAGGGGATGAACACTGAAGCTTTCTTT

d_gene: NA
v_gene: TRBV4-1
abundance: NA
j_gene: TRBJ1-5
CDR3aa: CASSEQGVQPQHF
CDR3nt: TGCGCCAGCAGCGAACAGGGAGTCCAGCCCCAGCATTTT

d_gene: TRBD1
v_gene: TRBV5-1
abundance: few
j_gene: TRBJ1-4
CDR3aa: CASSRDRVNEKLFF
CDR3nt: TGCGCCAGCAGCCGCGACAGGGTTAATGAAAAACTGTTTTTT

d_gene: TRBD2
v_gene: TRBV12-3/TRBV12-4
abundance: many
j_gene: TRBJ2-3
CDR3aa: CASSWISGGFTDTQYF
CDR3nt: TGTGCCAGCAGTTGGATTAGCGGGGGGTTCACAGATACGCAGTATTTT

d_gene: TRBD1
v_gene: TRBV6-2/TRBV6-3
abundance: many
j_gene: TRBJ2-2
CDR3aa: CASSYSMLGGTNTGELFF
CDR3nt: TGTGCCAGCAGTTACTCGATGCTAGGGGGCACGAACACCGGGGAGCTGTTTTTT

d_gene: NA
v_gene: TRBV29-1
abundance: many
j_gene: TRBJ2-1
CDR3aa: CSSWGAREQFF
CDR3nt: TGCAGCTCTTGGGGGGCTAGGGAGCAGTTCTTC

d_gene: NA
v_gene: TRBV27
abundance: few
j_gene: TRBJ1-2
CDR3aa: CASSSVGGYGYTF
CDR3nt: TGTGCCAGCAGCTCAGTGGGTGGCTATGGCTACACCTTC

d_gene: TRBD1
v_gene: TRBV7-9
abundance: many
j_gene: TRBJ1-6
CDR3aa: CASSSGQGTDSPLHF
CDR3nt: TGTGCCAGCAGCTCGGGACAGGGAACGGATTCACCCCTCCACTTT

d_gene: NA
v_gene: TRBV20-1
abundance: many
j_gene: TRBJ1-2
CDR3aa: CSARDVKQLYGYTF
CDR3nt: TGCAGTGCTAGAGATGTGAAACAGCTCTATGGCTACACCTTC

d_gene: TRBD1
v_gene: TRBV6-5
abundance: many
j_gene: TRBJ1-5
CDR3aa: CASSRGTGEGQPQHF
CDR3nt: TGTGCCAGCAGCCGAGGGACAGGGGAAGGGCAGCCCCAGCATTTT

d_gene: NA
v_gene: TRBV20-1
abundance: medium-sized
j_gene: TRBJ2-1
CDR3aa: CSAARLDHEQFF
CDR3nt: TGCAGTGCTGCTCGACTAGACCATGAGCAGTTCTTC

d_gene: NA
v_gene: TRBV7-8
abundance: many
j_gene: TRBJ2-7
CDR3aa: CASSPARGKYEQYF
CDR3nt: TGTGCCAGCAGCCCAGCACGGGGGAAATACGAGCAGTACTTC

d_gene: NA
v_gene: TRBV5-1
abundance: many
j_gene: TRBJ1-1
CDR3aa: CASRIDTEAFF
CDR3nt: TGCGCCAGCAGGATCGACACTGAAGCTTTCTTT

d_gene: NA
v_gene: TRBV27
abundance: many
j_gene: TRBJ1-1
CDR3aa: CASSFNTNTEAFF
CDR3nt: TGTGCCAGCAGTTTCAATACGAACACTGAAGCTTTCTTT

d_gene: NA
v_gene: TRBV5-1
abundance: NA
j_gene: TRBJ2-2
CDR3aa: CASSPGGGLNTGELFF
CDR3nt: TGCGCCAGCAGCCCCGGGGGTGGCCTGAACACCGGGGAGCTGTTTTTT

d_gene: NA
v_gene: TRBV2
abundance: many
j_gene: TRBJ1-1
CDR3aa: CASSEGPGTEAFF
CDR3nt: TGTGCCAGCAGTGAGGGCCCCGGGACTGAAGCTTTCTTT

d_gene: TRBD1
v_gene: TRBV15
abundance: many
j_gene: TRBJ2-7
CDR3aa: CATSREMETGGKEQYF
CDR3nt: TGTGCCACCAGCAGAGAAATGGAGACAGGGGGCAAAGAGCAGTACTTC

d_gene: NA
v_gene: TRBV3-1
abundance: many
j_gene: TRBJ2-3
CDR3aa: CASSQGPVDTQYF
CDR3nt: TGTGCCAGCAGCCAAGGGCCTGTTGATACGCAGTATTTT

d_gene: NA
v_gene: TRBV7-9
abundance: NA
j_gene: TRBJ1-2
CDR3aa: CASSLVSGYGYTF
CDR3nt: TGTGCCAGCAGCTTAGTCTCCGGGTATGGCTACACCTTC

d_gene: NA
v_gene: TRBV20-1
abundance: many
j_gene: TRBJ1-5
CDR3aa: CSARDPGIQDNQPQNF
CDR3nt: TGCAGTGCTAGAGATCCAGGGATACAAGATAATCAGCCCCAGAATTTT